This TCR beta chain was sequenced in a study of blood T cell repertoires in COVID-19. About the study: Samples taken during acute and convalescent COVID-19 were collected in the United States, Italy and Spain. Sample material is recorded as cDNA or gDNA derived from T cells, B-cell-depleted T cells, or PBMCs.

Original processing methods: Amplification of reference gene primers provided the estimated nucleated cell counts. TCRdb's table, derived via immunoSEQ multiplex PCR, lists solely in-frame clones and lacks some. The V and J calls and the clone size are those of that table, but D and trimming were determined from the DNA. The sample lists tens of thousands of clones, more than 80% occurring once. The germline V gene encodes CDR1 MGHRA and CDR2 YSYEKL. Deletions cut 0 bases from V and 4 bases from J, with 21 bases between. CDR3 length: 18 amino acids. Sequenced: peripheral blood. V is TRBV4-1 and J is TRBJ1-1, with a tentative D call TRBD1 (6 bases). The TCR originated in an elderly woman with acute or convalescent COVID-19. The CDR3 coding sequence is TGCGCCAGCAGCCAAGATACCTCGGGGACATGGAAGAGCACTGAAGCTTTCTTT. Translation: CASSQDTSGTWKSTEAFF.